A selection of T cell receptor beta chains follows, all from one sample in a study of tumor-infiltrating lymphocytes in primary liver carcinoma. TCRdb re-called the multiplex PCR reads with MiXCR, one entry per CDR3 protein. The table shows some 190,000 distinct CDR3 sequences, with roughly three fifths occurring only once. The sequencing sample was made of peripheral blood. The receptors originated from a man aged 35-49 years with primary liver carcinoma and hepatitis B virus infection. Each CDR3 is given with its conserved first and last residue. Each record gives: V gene, D gene, clone size, J gene, CDR3 protein, CDR3 DNA. The D gene is left open where the match is weak. Not all rows give a size; the values are once, few, many and, for expanded clones, a class.

>TRBV11-2|-|-|TRBJ2-7
CVSSYKGF
TGTGTCAGCAGCTATAAAGGCTTC
>TRBV4-1|-|-|TRBJ1-2
CASNPSYTF
TGCGCCAGCAATCCAAGCTACACCTTC
>TRBV4-1|-|-|TRBJ1-6
CASSQVGRGVDRAPLHF
TGCGCCAGCAGCCAAGTTGGTCGAGGGGTGGACCGGGCACCCCTCCACTTT
>TRBV12-3/TRBV12-4|-|-|TRBJ2-3
CASLEARGISTDTQYF
TGTGCCAGCCTCGAGGCTAGGGGAATCAGCACAGATACGCAGTATTTT
>TRBV6-5|-|few|TRBJ2-1
CASSYRDTDREQFF
TGTGCCAGCAGTTACCGGGACACAGATCGGGAGCAGTTCTTC
>TRBV11-2|-|many|TRBJ2-2
CASSSQGVDTGELFF
TGTGCCAGCAGCTCCCAGGGTGTTGACACCGGGGAGCTGTTTTTT
>TRBV7-9|-|-|TRBJ2-1
CASSLSGVYNEQFF
TGTGCCAGCAGCTTATCAGGCGTCTACAATGAGCAGTTCTTC
>TRBV6-2/TRBV6-3|TRBD2|-|TRBJ2-3
CASIPGGMSTDTQYF
TGTGCCAGCATCCCGGGGGGGATGAGCACAGATACGCAGTATTTT
>TRBV28|-|-|TRBJ2-7
CASTATGIPYEQYF
TGTGCCAGCACCGCGACAGGCATCCCCTACGAGCAGTACTTC
>TRBV5-6|-|-|TRBJ1-5
CASSLAGRDKAQHF
TGTGCCAGCAGCTTGGCAGGCAGGGACAAAGCCCAGCATTTT
>TRBV6-1|-|few|TRBJ1-2
CASLKATDLGYGYTF
TGTGCCAGCCTAAAGGCGACGGACCTGGGATATGGCTACACCTTC
>TRBV6-5|-|-|TRBJ2-3
CASSPLLSTDTQYF
TGTGCCAGCAGTCCCCTCCTGAGCACAGATACGCAGTATTTT
>TRBV6-5|-|-|TRBJ2-1
CASSHREREDEQFF
TGTGCCAGCAGCCACCGTGAGAGGGAGGATGAGCAGTTCTTC
>TRBV11-3|-|many|TRBJ1-1
CASSLDGGLNTEAFF
TGTGCCAGCAGCTTAGATGGGGGCTTGAACACTGAAGCTTTCTTT
>TRBV29-1|-|once|TRBJ2-1
CSGVARGNEQFF
TGCAGCGGGGTAGCAAGAGGGAATGAGCAGTTCTTC
>TRBV5-4|TRBD2|few|TRBJ2-7
CASSPGGTELYEQYF
TGTGCCAGCAGCCCGGGGGGGACGGAATTATACGAGCAGTACTTC
>TRBV28|TRBD1|-|TRBJ2-6
CASRRQGGANVLTF
TGTGCCAGCAGGCGACAGGGGGGGGCCAACGTCCTGACTTTC
>TRBV6-1|TRBD2|-|TRBJ2-1
CARILAGEQFF
TGTGCCAGAATACTAGCGGGAGAGCAGTTCTTC
>TRBV2|TRBD1|-|TRBJ2-3
CASSRQGVEDTQYF
TGTGCCAGCAGTCGACAGGGGGTGGAAGATACGCAGTATTTT
>TRBV6-5|-|many|TRBJ2-7
CASSPWTGDRPYEQYF
TGTGCCAGCAGTCCATGGACGGGGGACCGCCCCTACGAGCAGTACTTC
>TRBV5-4|-|-|TRBJ2-7
CASSLEVGGYEQYF
TGTGCCAGCAGCTTGGAAGTGGGAGGCTACGAGCAGTACTTC
>TRBV6-5|-|few|TRBJ1-5
CASSYSGKQPQHF
TGTGCCAGCAGTTACTCAGGGAAACAGCCCCAGCATTTT
>TRBV6-1|-|-|TRBJ2-1
CASSEAWGSYNEQFF
TGTGCCAGCAGTGAAGCCTGGGGTTCCTACAATGAGCAGTTCTTC
>TRBV6-5|-|-|TRBJ1-1
CASSCDGLNTEAFF
TGTGCCAGCAGCTGCGACGGGCTGAACACTGAAGCTTTCTTT
>TRBV29-1|TRBD1|-|TRBJ1-2
CSVEGQGLLF
TGCAGCGTTGAAGGACAGGGGCTCCTCTTC
>TRBV29-1|-|-|TRBJ2-1
CSVLRGNEQFF
TGCAGCGTTCTTAGGGGAAATGAGCAGTTCTTC
>TRBV29-1|TRBD2|-|TRBJ2-1
CSVEGGLAGYQGQFF
TGCAGCGTTGAGGGGGGACTAGCGGGATATCAAGGGCAGTTCTTC
>TRBV6-5|-|few|TRBJ2-6
CASSRAGPGPGANVLTF
TGTGCCAGCAGTAGGGCTGGGCCAGGGCCTGGGGCCAACGTCCTGACTTTC
>TRBV28|TRBD1|-|TRBJ2-2
CASSLSSTGGAGELFF
TGTGCCAGCAGTTTATCCTCGACAGGGGGTGCCGGGGAGCTGTTTTTT
>TRBV14|-|-|TRBJ1-3
CAGPDPPPPGNTIYF
TGTGCCGGGCCGGACCCACCGCCCCCTGGAAACACCATATATTTT
>TRBV5-4|TRBD2|once|TRBJ2-1
CASSLGGRGSYNEQFF
TGTGCCAGCAGCTTGGGCGGGAGGGGTTCCTACAATGAGCAGTTCTTC
>TRBV10-1|TRBD1|-|TRBJ1-2
CASSKPGQGYYGYTF
TGCGCCAGCAGTAAACCGGGACAGGGGTACTATGGCTACACCTTC
>TRBV6-5|TRBD2|-|TRBJ2-1
CASSYSLAESLTNEQFF
TGTGCCAGCAGTTACTCGCTAGCGGAGTCACTAACCAATGAGCAGTTCTTC
>TRBV12-3/TRBV12-4|TRBD1|-|TRBJ2-7
CASQEGQGPQYF
TGTGCCAGCCAAGAGGGACAGGGACCCCAGTACTTC
>TRBV28|TRBD1|-|TRBJ2-7
CASSSTGAPSSYEQYF
TGTGCCAGCAGTTCCACAGGGGCCCCTTCGTCCTACGAGCAGTACTTC
>TRBV12-5|TRBD1|few|TRBJ2-2
CASGWTGSRTGELFF
TGTGCTAGTGGTTGGACAGGGTCCCGCACCGGGGAGCTGTTTTTT
>TRBV2|-|-|TRBJ2-6
CASTGVSVLTF
TGTGCCAGCACCGGGGTGAGCGTCCTGACTTTC
>TRBV10-3|-|-|TRBJ1-2
CAIAGGEYGYTF
TGTGCCATCGCCGGAGGGGAATATGGCTACACCTTC
>TRBV6-2/TRBV6-3|-|-|TRBJ1-1
CASTPHEQLNTEAFF
TGCGCCAGCACCCCTCACGAACAGTTGAACACTGAAGCTTTCTTT
>TRBV12-3/TRBV12-4|-|once|TRBJ1-4
CASRLGGTPNEKLFF
TGTGCCAGCCGCTTGGGCGGGACACCGAATGAAAAACTGTTTTTT
>TRBV5-1|-|few|TRBJ2-2
CASSRDGGSNTGELFF
TGCGCCAGCAGCAGGGACGGAGGATCGAACACCGGGGAGCTGTTTTTT
>TRBV6-2/TRBV6-3|TRBD2|-|TRBJ2-3
CASIPGGMSIDTQYF
TGTGCCAGCATCCCGGGGGGGATGAGCATAGATACGCAGTATTTT
>TRBV4-2|-|few|TRBJ1-2
CASSQETASNGYTF
TGTGCCAGCAGCCAAGAGACAGCCTCGAATGGCTACACCTTC
>TRBV7-9|-|-|TRBJ2-2
CASTLMGSGGELFF
TGTGCCAGCACCCTAATGGGGAGCGGCGGGGAGCTGTTTTTT
>TRBV7-8|TRBD2|-|TRBJ2-2
CASIRTSVLDGELFF
TGTGCCAGCATTCGGACTAGCGTACTCGACGGGGAGCTGTTTTTT
>TRBV4-1|-|once|TRBJ2-7
CASSQVGSSYGQYF
TGCGCCAGCAGCCAAGTAGGCTCCTCCTACGGGCAGTACTTC